This entry concerns a single TCR beta chain. These data originate in a study of shared clonotypes between healthy human individuals. The V gene end was trimmed by 6 bases and the J gene end by 5 bases; junction bases not matched to a gene: 8. CDR1 SNHLY and CDR2 FYNNEI come from the germline V gene. The CDR3 runs to 14 residues. Some clones are missing from TCRdb's copy, which holds only in-frame ones; the method was immunoSEQ multiplex PCR. Of 2 million to 2.5 million clones in the sample, approximately 96% were seen once. The chain uses TRBV2 and TRBJ1-2, with 8 nucleotides matching TRBD1. The sample consisted of naive CD4+ T cells sorted from blood. Subset indicated: CD45RA+ positively selected. The sequence came from a man aged 18 to 30 in good health. The DNA of the CDR3 is TGTGCCAGCAGCCGACAGGGGACGGGGTATGGCTACACCTTC. Encoded protein: CASSRQGTGYGYTF.